Each of the 12 T cell receptor beta chains below was sequenced from the same sample in a study of T cell responses to AZD1222 COVID-19 vaccine. The data were produced by immunoSEQ multiplex PCR, yet TCRdb's version contains in-frame clones alone and is incomplete. The sample has more than 95,000 clones; 88% are singletons. Sequenced material: peripheral blood, taken on day 0 of AZD1222 vaccination. The receptors were gathered from an adult in good health.

With regard to this clone: At one end the junction does not follow the germline gene, possibly because of a read error. V is TRBV7-7 and J is TRBJ2-5; D might be TRBD1 (5 bases). This CDR3 spans 16 amino acids. Germline V CDR1 and CDR2: SSHAT, FNYEAQ (reference sequence). The CDR3: CASSLGVNPYQETQYF. The CDR3 DNA follows: TGTGCTAGCAGCTTAGGGGTAAACCCATACCAAGAGACCCAGTACTTC.

This chain uses TRBV7-9 with TRBJ1-2; possibly TRBD1 for D (6 bases). The CDR3 runs 13 residues. Trimming removed 4 bases at V and 4 bases at J, with 10 bases between. Germline V gene sequence: CDR1 SEHNR, CDR2 FQNEAQ (reference sequence). The CDR3 nucleotides read TGTGCCAGCAGCTCCACAGGGCCCTATGGCTACACCTTC. Its protein is CASSSTGPYGYTF.

This chain connects TRBV7-8 to TRBJ2-7; 7 bases map to TRBD2. The germline V gene has CDR1 SGHVS and CDR2 FQNEAQ. The CDR3 covers 14 residues. Unmatched junction bases numbered 4, after V lost 1 base and J lost 4 bases. CDR3 coding DNA: TGTGCCAGCAGCTTAGAAATCGGGGGGTACGAGCAGTACTTC. This translates into CASSLEIGGYEQYF.

A remark on this clone: The sample has other DNA sequences that encode this CDR3 too. DNA of the CDR3: TGTGCCAGCAGCTTGGATGATAATGAGCAGTTCTTC. The encoded protein is CASSLDDNEQFF. The chain carries TRBV5-6 and TRBJ2-1, with D hard to call. This CDR3 comprises 12 residues. Between the trimmed V and J ends, which lost 0 bases and 7 bases, there was a span of 5 bases. Germline V gives CDR1 SGHDT, CDR2 YYEEEE.

The gene calls are TRBV2 and TRBJ2-5, with D uncertain. The V end lost 4 bases, the J end lost 4 bases, and 7 bases lay between the germline ends. This CDR3 spans 12 amino acids. The germline V gene has CDR1 SNHLY and CDR2 FYNNEI. CDR3 nucleotides: TGTGCCAGCAGTGGAGCATTAGAGACCCAGTACTTC. This gives the protein CASSGALETQYF.

This chain connects TRBV5-4 to TRBJ2-2; D is possibly TRBD2 (6 bases). V was pared by 0 bases and J by 4 bases, with 10 bases between. Germline values: CDR1 SGHNT, CDR2 YYREEE (reference sequence). The CDR3 contains 15 residues. The CDR3 is CASSLDGGGTGELFF. DNA of the CDR3: TGTGCCAGCAGCTTGGACGGGGGAGGCACCGGGGAGCTGTTTTTT. Together with reference TRBV5-4 and TRBJ2-2, the CDR3 gives the full variable domain: ETGVTQSPTHLIKTRGQQVTLRCSSQSGHNTVSWYQQALGQGPQFIFQYYREEENGRGNFPPRFSGLQFPNYSSELNVNALELDDSALYLCASSLDGGGTGELFFGEGSRLTVL.

This sequence joins TRBV7-9 and TRBJ2-1; TRBD2 aligns across 13 bases. Per the germline V gene, CDR1 is SEHNR and CDR2 is FQNEAQ (reference sequence). The CDR3 is 16 residues long. V was clipped by 3 bases and J by 6 bases; unmatched bases: 5. CDR3 bases: TGTGCCAGCAGCTTCCTTACTAGCGGGAGGGCCAATGAGCAGTTCTTC. It yields the protein CASSFLTSGRANEQFF.

Only one count was recorded for this clone. The rearrangement links TRBV2 to TRBJ1-3; D is unclear. The germline V gene encodes CDR1 SNHLY and CDR2 FYNNEI. The length of the CDR3 is 14 residues. V was shortened by 1 base and J by 1 base, with 5 bases between the two germline ends. Written as DNA, the CDR3 is TGTGCCAGCAGTGAAGGACGGTCTGGAAACACCATATATTTT. The encoded protein is CASSEGRSGNTIYF.

V gene TRBV4-1 combines with J gene TRBJ2-3; perhaps TRBD2 as D (6 bases). This CDR3 contains 16 residues. Germline V CDR1 and CDR2: MGHRA, YSYEKL. V lost 0 bases and J 2 bases, leaving 12 bases between the germline ends. The CDR3 DNA sequence: TGCGCCAGCAGCCAAGATTTGGAGGGACTCACAGATACGCAGTATTTT. Translation gives CASSQDLEGLTDTQYF.

The sample holds a few counts of this clone. The chain joins TRBV10-1 to TRBJ1-1; D gene unclear. The CDR3 runs 13 residues. Trimming stripped 2 bases from V and 2 bases from J, with 6 bases between. Germline-derived CDR1 and CDR2 are WNHNN and SYGVQD (reference sequence). In nucleotides, the CDR3 is TGCGCCAGCAGTGAGAACACTAACACTGAAGCTTTCTTT. Protein sequence: CASSENTNTEAFF.

As to this clone: The same CDR3 can be traced to other DNA sequences in this sample. The chain carries TRBV27 and TRBJ2-1, with unresolved D. Trimming removed 0 bases at V and 4 bases at J, with 4 bases between. From germline, CDR1 is MNHEY and CDR2 SMNVEV (reference sequence). This CDR3 contains 13 residues. The CDR3 protein is CASSLSAYNEQFF. CDR3 nucleotides: TGTGCCAGCAGTTTATCAGCGTACAATGAGCAGTTCTTC.

V and J are TRBV5-1 and TRBJ2-1, with 9 bases aligning to TRBD2. The germline V gene has CDR1 SGHRS and CDR2 YFSETQ. This CDR3 is built from 15 residues. V was clipped by 1 base and J by 6 bases; unmatched bases: 5. The CDR3 DNA reads TGCGCCAGCAGCTTGCGAGCGGGGGGCGGCAATGAGCAGTTCTTC. Protein sequence: CASSLRAGGGNEQFF.